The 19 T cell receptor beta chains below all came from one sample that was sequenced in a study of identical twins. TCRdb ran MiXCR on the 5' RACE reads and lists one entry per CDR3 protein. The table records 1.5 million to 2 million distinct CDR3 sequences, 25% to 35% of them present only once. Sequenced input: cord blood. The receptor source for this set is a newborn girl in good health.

CDR3 amino acids: CASSGTGFVGSNQPQHF. The CDR3 coding sequence is TGTGCCAGCAGTGGGACAGGGTTTGTGGGGAGCAATCAGCCCCAGCATTTT. This chain joins TRBV6-1 and TRBJ1-5; TRBD1 aligns across 8 bases. The CDR3 sequence is 17 residues long. Trimming at V came to 4 bases and at J to 1 base, leaving 9 bases not matched to a gene. Germline lookup yields CDR1 MNHNS and CDR2 SASEGT.

CDR3 coding DNA: TGCGCCAGCAGCTTGTGGCGCTCTGGGGCCAACGTCCTGACTTTC. This sequence encodes CASSLWRSGANVLTF. The rearrangement joins TRBV5-1 to TRBJ2-6; D is undetermined. CDR3 size: 15 residues. Germline-derived CDR1 and CDR2 are SGHRS and YFSETQ. Trimming shortened V by 1 base and J by 0 bases, and 5 bases separated the two germline ends. The whole variable domain, remainder taken from reference TRBV5-1 and TRBJ2-6, is KAGVTQTPRYLIKTRGQQVTLSCSPISGHRSVSWYQQTPGQGLQFLFEYFSETQRNKGNFPGRFSGRQFSNSRSEMNVSTLELGDSALYLCASSLWRSGANVLTFGAGSRLTVL.

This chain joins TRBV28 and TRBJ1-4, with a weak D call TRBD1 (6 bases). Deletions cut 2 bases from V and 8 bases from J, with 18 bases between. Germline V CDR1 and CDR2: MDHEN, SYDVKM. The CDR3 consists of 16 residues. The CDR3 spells CASSLPQGFLGEKLFF. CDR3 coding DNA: TGTGCCAGCAGTTTACCACAGGGCTTTCTAGGGGAAAAACTGTTTTTT.

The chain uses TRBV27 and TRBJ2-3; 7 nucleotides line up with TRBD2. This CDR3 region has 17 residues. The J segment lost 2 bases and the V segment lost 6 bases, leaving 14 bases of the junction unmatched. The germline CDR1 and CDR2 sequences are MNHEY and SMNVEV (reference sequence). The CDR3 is CASSPPSLATNTDTQYF. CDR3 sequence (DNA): TGTGCCAGCAGCCCTCCCTCACTAGCGACTAACACAGATACGCAGTATTTT.

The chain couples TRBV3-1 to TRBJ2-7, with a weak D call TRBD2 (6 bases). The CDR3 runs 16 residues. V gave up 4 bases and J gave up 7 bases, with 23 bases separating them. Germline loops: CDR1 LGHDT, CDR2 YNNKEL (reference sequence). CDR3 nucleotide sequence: TGTGCCAGCAGCCCCGGGGTAGCGGAAAGATCTAATGAGCAGTACTTC. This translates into CASSPGVAERSNEQYF.

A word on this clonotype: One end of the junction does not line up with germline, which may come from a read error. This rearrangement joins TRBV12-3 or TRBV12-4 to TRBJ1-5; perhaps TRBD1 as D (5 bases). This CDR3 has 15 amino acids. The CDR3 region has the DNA TGTGCCAACAGTTCGGACATTATTAGCAATCAGCCCCAGCATTTT. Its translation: CANSSDIISNQPQHF.

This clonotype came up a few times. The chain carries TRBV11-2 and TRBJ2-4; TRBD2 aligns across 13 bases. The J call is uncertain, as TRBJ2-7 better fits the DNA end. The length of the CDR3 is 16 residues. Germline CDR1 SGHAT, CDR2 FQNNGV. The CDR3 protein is CASSSTSGGAGYEQYF. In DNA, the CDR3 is TGTGCCAGCAGCTCCACTAGCGGGGGGGCTGGCTACGAGCAGTACTTC.

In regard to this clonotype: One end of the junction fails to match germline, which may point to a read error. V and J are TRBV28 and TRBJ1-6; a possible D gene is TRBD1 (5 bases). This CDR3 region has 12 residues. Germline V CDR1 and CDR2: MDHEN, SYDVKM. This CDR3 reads CATRGDNSPPHF. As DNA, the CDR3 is TGTGCCACTCGGGGGGATAATTCACCCCCCCACTTT.

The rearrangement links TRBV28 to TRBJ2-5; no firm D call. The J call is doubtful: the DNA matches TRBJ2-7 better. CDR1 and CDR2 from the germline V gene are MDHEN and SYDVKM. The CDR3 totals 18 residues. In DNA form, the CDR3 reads TGTGCCAGCCATTCTAAGGTTTTTGGTCGCTACCATTCCTACGAGCAGTACTTC. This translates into CASHSKVFGRYHSYEQYF.

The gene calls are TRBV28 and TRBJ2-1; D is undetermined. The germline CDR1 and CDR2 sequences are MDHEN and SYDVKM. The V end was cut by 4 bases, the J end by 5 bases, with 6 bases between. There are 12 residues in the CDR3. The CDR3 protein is CASSWQNNEQFF. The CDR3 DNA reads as TGTGCCAGCAGTTGGCAAAACAATGAGCAGTTCTTC.

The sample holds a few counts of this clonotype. The CDR3 region is CASSAHRGQETQYF. The CDR3 region has the DNA TGTGCCAGCAGCGCTCACAGGGGGCAAGAGACCCAGTACTTC. The chain has TRBV9 and TRBJ2-5; 8 bases line up with TRBD1. This CDR3 has 14 amino acids. The germline V gene encodes CDR1 SGDLS and CDR2 YYNGEE. Trimming at V came to 3 bases and at J to 2 bases, leaving 3 bases not matched to a gene.

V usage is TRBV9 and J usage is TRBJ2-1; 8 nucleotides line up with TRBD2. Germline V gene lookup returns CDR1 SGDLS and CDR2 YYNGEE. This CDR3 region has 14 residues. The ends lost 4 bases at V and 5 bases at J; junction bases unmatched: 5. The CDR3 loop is CASSPRLANNEQFF. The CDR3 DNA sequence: TGTGCCAGCAGCCCCCGACTAGCGAACAATGAGCAGTTCTTC.

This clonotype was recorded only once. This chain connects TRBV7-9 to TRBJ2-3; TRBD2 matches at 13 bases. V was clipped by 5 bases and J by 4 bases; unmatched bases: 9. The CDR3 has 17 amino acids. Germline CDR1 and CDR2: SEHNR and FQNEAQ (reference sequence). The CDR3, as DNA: TGTGCCAGCAGCCGGGGACTAGCGGGACGATCGGCAGATACGCAGTATTTT. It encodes CASSRGLAGRSADTQYF. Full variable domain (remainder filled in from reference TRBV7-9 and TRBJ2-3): DTGVSQNPRHKITKRGQNVTFRCDPISEHNRLYWYRQTLGQGPEFLTYFQNEAQLEKSRLLSDRFSAERPKGSFSTLEIQRTEQGDSAMYLCASSRGLAGRSADTQYFGPGTRLTVL.

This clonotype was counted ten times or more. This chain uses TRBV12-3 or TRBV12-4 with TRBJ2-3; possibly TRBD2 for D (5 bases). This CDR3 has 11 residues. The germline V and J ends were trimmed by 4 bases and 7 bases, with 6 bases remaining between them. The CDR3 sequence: CASSSSYTQYF. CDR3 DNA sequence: TGTGCCAGCAGTTCTAGCTATACGCAGTATTTT.

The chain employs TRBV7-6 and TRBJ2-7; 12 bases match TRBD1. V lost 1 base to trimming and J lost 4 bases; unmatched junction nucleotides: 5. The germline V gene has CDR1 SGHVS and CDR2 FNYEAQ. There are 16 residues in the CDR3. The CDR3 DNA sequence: TGTGCCAGCAGCTTAGGGGGACAGGGGGCGCGGTACGAGCAGTACTTC. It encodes CASSLGGQGARYEQYF.

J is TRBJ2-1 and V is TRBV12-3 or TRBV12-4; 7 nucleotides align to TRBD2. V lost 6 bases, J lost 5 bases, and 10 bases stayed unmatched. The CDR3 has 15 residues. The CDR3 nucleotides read TGTGCCAGCAGGCCTCCGGGACTACTAGACAATGAGCAGTTCTTC. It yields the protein CASRPPGLLDNEQFF.

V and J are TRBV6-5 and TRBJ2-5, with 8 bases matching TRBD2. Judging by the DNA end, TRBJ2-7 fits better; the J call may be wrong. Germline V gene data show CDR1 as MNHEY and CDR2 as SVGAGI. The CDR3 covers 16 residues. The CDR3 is CASSYSFGGGSYEQYF. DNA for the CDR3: TGTGCCAGCAGTTACTCCTTCGGGGGGGGCTCCTACGAGCAGTACTTC.

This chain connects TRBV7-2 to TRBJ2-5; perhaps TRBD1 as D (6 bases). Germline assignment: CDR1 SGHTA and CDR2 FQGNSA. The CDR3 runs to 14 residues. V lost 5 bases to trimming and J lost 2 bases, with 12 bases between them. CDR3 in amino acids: CASSTTQGQETQYF. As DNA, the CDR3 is TGTGCCAGCAGCACCACTCAGGGGCAAGAGACCCAGTACTTC.

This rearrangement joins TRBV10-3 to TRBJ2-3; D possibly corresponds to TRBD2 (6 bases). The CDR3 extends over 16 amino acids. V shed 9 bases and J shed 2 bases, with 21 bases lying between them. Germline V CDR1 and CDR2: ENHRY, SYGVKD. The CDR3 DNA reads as TGTGCCATTGCCCGCGGGACTCGAGGCCCCACAGATACGCAGTATTTT. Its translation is CAIARGTRGPTDTQYF.